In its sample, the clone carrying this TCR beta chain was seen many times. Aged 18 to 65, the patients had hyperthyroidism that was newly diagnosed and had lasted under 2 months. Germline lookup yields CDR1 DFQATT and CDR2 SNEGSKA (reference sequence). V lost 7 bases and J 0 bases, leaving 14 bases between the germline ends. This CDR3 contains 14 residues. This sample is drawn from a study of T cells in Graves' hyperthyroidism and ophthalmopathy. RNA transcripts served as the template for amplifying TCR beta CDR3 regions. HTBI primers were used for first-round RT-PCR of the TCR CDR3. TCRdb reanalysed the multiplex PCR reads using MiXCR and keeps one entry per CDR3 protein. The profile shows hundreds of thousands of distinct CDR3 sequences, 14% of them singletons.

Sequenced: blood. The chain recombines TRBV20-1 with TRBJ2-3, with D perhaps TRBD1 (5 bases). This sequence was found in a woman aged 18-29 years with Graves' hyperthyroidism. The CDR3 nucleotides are TGCAGTGGTAATCGACAGTCTAGCACAGATACGCAGTATTTT. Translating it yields CSGNRQSSTDTQYF.